This T cell receptor beta chain is from a study of cytotoxic CD8 clonotypes in ibrutinib-treated CLL. Whole-study context: Complete response was seen in 2 patients and partial in some 25; approximately 12 progressed and roughly 15 stayed remitted after a median roughly 70 months. Study-level results: A rise in clonality was seen at ibrutinib response, and a fall back toward baseline was seen at progression. Treatment saw public clonotypes, which were uncommon, either contract or stay stable.

Germline trimming cut 3 bases from V and 3 bases from J; bases unmatched to any gene: 9. The germline gives CDR1 MDHEN, CDR2 SYDVKM. CDR3 length: 17 residues. As to this clone: Its cognate antigen is unknown.

Some clones are missing from TCRdb's copy, which holds only in-frame ones; the method was immunoSEQ multiplex PCR. Among 250,000 or so clones, 70% were seen once, and the ten largest hold approximately 15%. V and J are TRBV28 and TRBJ2-3; 10 positions agree with TRBD2. This clonotype originated in a human donor with chronic lymphocytic leukemia. Sequencing was performed on PBMCs, taken after 24 months of ibrutinib treatment. CDR3 DNA sequence: TGTGCCAGCAGTTTCCCAACTAGCGGGATACGGACAGATACGCAGTATTTT. This encodes CASSFPTSGIRTDTQYF. The full variable domain, completed using reference TRBV28 and TRBJ2-3, is DVKVTQSSRYLVKRTGEKVFLECVQDMDHENMFWYRQDPGLGLRLIYFSYDVKMKEKGDIPEGYSVSREKKERFSLILESASTNQTSMYLCASSFPTSGIRTDTQYFGPGTRLTVL.